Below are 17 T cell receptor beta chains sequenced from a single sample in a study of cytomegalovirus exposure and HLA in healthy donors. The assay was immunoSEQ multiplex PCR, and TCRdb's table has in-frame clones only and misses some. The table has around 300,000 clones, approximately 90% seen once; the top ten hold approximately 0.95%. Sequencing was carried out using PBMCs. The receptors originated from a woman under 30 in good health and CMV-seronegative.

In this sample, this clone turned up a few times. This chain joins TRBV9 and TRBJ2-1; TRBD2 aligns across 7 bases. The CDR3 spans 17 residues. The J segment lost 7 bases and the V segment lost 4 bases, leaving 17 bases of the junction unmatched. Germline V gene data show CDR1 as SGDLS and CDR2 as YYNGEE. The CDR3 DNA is TGTGCCAGCAGCCCGCGAATGGGGACTACCGTGGAGAATGAGCAGTTCTTC. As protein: CASSPRMGTTVENEQFF.

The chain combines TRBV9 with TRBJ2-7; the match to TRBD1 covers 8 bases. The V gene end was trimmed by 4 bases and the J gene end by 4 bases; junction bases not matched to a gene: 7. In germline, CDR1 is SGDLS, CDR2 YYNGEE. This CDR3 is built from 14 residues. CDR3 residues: CASSPQTGEYEQYF. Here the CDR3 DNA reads TGTGCCAGCAGCCCACAGACAGGGGAATACGAGCAGTACTTC.

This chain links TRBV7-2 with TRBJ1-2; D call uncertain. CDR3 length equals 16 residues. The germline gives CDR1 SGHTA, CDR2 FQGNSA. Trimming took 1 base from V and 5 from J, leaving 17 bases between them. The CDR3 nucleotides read TGTGCCAGCAGCTTAGTCACGAGGTTCCATCAATATGGCTACACCTTC. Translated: CASSLVTRFHQYGYTF.

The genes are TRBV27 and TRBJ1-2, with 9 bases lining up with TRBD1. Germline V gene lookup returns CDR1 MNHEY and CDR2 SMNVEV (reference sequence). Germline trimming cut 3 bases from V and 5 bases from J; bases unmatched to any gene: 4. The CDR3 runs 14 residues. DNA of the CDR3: TGTGCCAGCAGTTTCGGACAGGGGATTTATGGCTACACCTTC. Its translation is CASSFGQGIYGYTF.

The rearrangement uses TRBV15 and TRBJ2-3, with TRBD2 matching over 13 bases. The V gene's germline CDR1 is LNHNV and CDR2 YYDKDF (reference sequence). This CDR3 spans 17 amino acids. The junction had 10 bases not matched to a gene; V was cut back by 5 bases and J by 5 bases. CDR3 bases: TGTGCCACCAGCCCCGGACTAGCGGGAGTAGGGGTAGATACGCAGTATTTT. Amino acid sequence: CATSPGLAGVGVDTQYF.

The CDR3 DNA follows: TGTGCCAGCAGTTTGGCATCTAGCGGCCTCCCTAGCACAGATACGCAGTATTTT. Translated, it gives CASSLASSGLPSTDTQYF. The rearrangement uses TRBV27 and TRBJ2-3; TRBD2 agrees at 7 bases. The trim removed 3 bases at V and 0 bases at J, leaving 12 bases unmatched. The CDR3 is 18 amino acids. CDR1 is MNHEY, CDR2 SMNVEV, per germline (reference sequence).

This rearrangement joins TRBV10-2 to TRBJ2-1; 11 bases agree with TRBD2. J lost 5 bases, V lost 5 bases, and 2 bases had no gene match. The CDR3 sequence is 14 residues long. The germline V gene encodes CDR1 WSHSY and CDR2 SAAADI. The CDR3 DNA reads TGCGCCAGCAGTTCTAGCGGGAGGAACAATGAGCAGTTCTTC. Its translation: CASSSSGRNNEQFF.

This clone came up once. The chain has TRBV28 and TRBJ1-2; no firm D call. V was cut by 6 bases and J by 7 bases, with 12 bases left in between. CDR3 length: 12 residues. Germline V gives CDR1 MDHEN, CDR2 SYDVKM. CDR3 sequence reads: CASSLALAGYTF. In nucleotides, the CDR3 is TGTGCCAGCAGCTTGGCCCTCGCTGGCTACACCTTC.

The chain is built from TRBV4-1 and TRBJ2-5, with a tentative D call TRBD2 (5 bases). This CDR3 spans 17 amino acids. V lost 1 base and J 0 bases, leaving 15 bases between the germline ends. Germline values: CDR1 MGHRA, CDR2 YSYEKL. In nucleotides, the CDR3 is TGCGCCAGCAGCCAAGGCATCCCGGGAACGTACCAAGAGACCCAGTACTTC. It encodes CASSQGIPGTYQETQYF.

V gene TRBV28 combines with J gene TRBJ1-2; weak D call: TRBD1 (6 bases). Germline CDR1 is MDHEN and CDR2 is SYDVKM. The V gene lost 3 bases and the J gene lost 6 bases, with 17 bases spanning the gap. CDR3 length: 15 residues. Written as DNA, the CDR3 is TGTGCCAGCAGTTTCTCCGCAACCGAGGGGGATGGCTACACCTTC. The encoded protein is CASSFSATEGDGYTF.

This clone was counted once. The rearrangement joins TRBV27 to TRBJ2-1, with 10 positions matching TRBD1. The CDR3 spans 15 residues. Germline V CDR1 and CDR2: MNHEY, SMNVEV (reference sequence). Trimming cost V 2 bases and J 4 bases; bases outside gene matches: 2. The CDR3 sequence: CASSLGTGEYNEQFF. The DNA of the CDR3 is TGTGCCAGCAGTTTAGGGACAGGGGAATACAATGAGCAGTTCTTC.

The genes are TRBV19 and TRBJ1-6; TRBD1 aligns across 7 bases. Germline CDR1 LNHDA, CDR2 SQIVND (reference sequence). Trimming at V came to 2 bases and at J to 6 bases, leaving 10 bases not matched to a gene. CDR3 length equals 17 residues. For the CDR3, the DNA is TGTGCCAGTAGTATATTTAGGGGGCAGCAGCTTAATTCACCCCTCCACTTT. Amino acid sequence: CASSIFRGQQLNSPLHF.

CDR3 DNA sequence: TGTGCCAGCAGAACGACAGGGTCTGGAAACACCATATATTTT. Translated: CASRTTGSGNTIYF. This chain joins TRBV6-5 and TRBJ1-3; TRBD1 agrees at 7 bases. Germline V gene sequence: CDR1 MNHEY, CDR2 SVGAGI. The CDR3 loop spans 14 amino acids. V lost 6 bases to trimming and J lost 1 base; unmatched junction nucleotides: 3.

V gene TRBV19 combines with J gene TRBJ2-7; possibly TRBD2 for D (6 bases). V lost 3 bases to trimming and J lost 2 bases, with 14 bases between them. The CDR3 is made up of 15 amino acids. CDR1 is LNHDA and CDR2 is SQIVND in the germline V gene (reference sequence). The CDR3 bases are TGTGCCAGTAGTATTTCGAGGGAGGCCACCTACGAGCAGTACTTC. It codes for CASSISREATYEQYF.

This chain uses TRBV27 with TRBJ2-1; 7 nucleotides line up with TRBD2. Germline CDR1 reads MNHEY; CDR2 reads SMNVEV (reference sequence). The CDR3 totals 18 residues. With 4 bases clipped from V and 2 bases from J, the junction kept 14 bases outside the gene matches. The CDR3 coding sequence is TGTGCCAGCAGTTCCTATCCCCGGGCGGGAGAGCCCTACAATGAGCAGTTCTTC. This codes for CASSSYPRAGEPYNEQFF.

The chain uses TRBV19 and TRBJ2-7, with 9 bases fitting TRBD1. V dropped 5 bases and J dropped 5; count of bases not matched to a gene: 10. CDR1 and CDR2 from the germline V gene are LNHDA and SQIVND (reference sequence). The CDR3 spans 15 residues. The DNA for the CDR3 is TGTGCCAGTAGTCCCCGTCCGGGACAGGGAGACGAGCAGTACTTC. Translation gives CASSPRPGQGDEQYF. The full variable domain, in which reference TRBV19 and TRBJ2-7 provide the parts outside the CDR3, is DGGITQSPKYLFRKEGQNVTLSCEQNLNHDAMYWYRQDPGQGLRLIYYSQIVNDFQKGDIAEGYSVSREKKESFPLTVTSAQKNPTAFYLCASSPRPGQGDEQYFGPGTRLTVT.

This chain's CDR3 is CASSRNTEAFF. CDR3 nucleotides: TGTGCCAGCAGTCGGAACACTGAAGCTTTCTTT. The chain joins TRBV6-5 to TRBJ1-1; no firm D call. This CDR3 has 11 amino acids. Germline V gives CDR1 MNHEY, CDR2 SVGAGI. With 5 bases removed from V and 1 base from J, the gap between germline ends came to 2 bases.